This T cell receptor (beta chain) was identified in a study of read filtering for tumor transcriptome and immune sequencing. This library used around 400 ng RNA and molecular barcoded adaptors spanning alpha/delta and beta/gamma chains. TCRdb re-analysed the reads in MiXCR, keeping a single row per CDR3 protein. The data hold tens of thousands of distinct CDR3 sequences, with about 22% observed a single time. Per germline, CDR1 DFQATT and CDR2 SNEGSKA (reference sequence). This CDR3 comprises 14 residues. V shed 7 bases and J 8 bases; nucleotides not matched to a gene: 14. Sequencing was done on a sample of a population of CD138-negative cells sorted from bone marrow. This TCR came from a donor aged 40 or over with multiple myeloma. The chain carries TRBV20-1 and TRBJ2-1; 7 bases map to TRBD1. The CDR3 region has the DNA TGCAGTGAGTTACGACAGGGAAAAGGGGATGAGCAGTTCTTC. Its translation: CSELRQGKGDEQFF.